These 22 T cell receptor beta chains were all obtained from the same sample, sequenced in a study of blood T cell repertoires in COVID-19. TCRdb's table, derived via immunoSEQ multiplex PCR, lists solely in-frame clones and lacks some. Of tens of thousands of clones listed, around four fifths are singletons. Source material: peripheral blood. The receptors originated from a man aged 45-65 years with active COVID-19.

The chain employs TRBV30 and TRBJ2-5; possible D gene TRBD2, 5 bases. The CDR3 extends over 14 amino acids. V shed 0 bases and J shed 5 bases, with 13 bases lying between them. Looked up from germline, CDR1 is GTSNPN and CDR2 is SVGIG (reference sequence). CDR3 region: CAWSVRARGETQYF. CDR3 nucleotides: TGTGCCTGGAGTGTAAGGGCGCGCGGGGAGACCCAGTACTTC.

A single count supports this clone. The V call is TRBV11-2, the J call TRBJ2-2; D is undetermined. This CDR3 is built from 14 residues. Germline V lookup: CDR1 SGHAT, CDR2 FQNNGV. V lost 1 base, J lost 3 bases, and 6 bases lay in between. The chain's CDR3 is CASSLGPHTGELFF. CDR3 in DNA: TGTGCCAGCAGCTTAGGGCCCCACACCGGGGAGCTGTTTTTT.

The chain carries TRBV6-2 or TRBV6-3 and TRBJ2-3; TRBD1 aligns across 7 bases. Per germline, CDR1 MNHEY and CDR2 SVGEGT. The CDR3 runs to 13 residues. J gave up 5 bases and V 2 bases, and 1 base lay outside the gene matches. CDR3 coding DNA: TGTGCCAGCAGTTACGGGACAGAAGATACGCAGTATTTT. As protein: CASSYGTEDTQYF.

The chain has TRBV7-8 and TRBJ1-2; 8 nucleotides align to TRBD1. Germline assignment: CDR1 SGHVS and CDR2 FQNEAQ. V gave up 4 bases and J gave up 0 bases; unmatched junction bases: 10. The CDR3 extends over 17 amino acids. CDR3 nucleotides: TGTGCCAGCAGCTCCAGGACAGGGAGGGGGACTAACTATGGCTACACCTTC. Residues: CASSSRTGRGTNYGYTF.

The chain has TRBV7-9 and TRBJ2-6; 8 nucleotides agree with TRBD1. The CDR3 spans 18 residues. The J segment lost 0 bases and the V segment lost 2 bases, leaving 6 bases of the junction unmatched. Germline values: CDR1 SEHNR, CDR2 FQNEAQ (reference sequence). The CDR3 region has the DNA TGTGCCAGCAGCTTATTATCGGACAGGGACTCTGGGGCCAACGTCCTGACTTTC. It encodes CASSLLSDRDSGANVLTF.

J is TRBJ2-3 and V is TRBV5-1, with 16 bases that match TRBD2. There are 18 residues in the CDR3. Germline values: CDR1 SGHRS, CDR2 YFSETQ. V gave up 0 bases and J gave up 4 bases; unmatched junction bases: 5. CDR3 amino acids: CASSLVGLAGGSADTQYF. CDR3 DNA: TGCGCCAGCAGCTTGGTGGGACTAGCGGGAGGGAGTGCAGATACGCAGTATTTT. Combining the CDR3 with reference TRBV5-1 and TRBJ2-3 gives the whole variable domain KAGVTQTPRYLIKTRGQQVTLSCSPISGHRSVSWYQQTPGQGLQFLFEYFSETQRNKGNFPGRFSGRQFSNSRSEMNVSTLELGDSALYLCASSLVGLAGGSADTQYFGPGTRLTVL.

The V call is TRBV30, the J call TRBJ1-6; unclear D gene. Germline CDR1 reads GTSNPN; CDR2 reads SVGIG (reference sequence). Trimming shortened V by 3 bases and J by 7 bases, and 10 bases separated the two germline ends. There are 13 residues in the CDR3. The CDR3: CAWRSDTNSPLHF. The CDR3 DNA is TGTGCCTGGAGGTCAGACACGAATTCACCCCTCCACTTT.

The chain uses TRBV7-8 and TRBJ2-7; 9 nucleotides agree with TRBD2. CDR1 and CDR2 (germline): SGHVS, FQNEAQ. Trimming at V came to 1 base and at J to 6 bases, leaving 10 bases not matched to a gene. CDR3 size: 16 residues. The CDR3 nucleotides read TGTGCCAGCAGCTTAGGGACTAGCGCCCGTCGGGGCGAGCAGTACTTC. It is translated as CASSLGTSARRGEQYF.

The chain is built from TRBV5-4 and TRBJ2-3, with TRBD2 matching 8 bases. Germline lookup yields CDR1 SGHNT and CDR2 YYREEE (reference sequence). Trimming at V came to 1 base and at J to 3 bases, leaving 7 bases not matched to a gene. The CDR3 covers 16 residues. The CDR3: CASSLRMGLETDTQYF. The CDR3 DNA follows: TGTGCCAGCAGCTTGCGTATGGGACTAGAGACAGATACGCAGTATTTT.

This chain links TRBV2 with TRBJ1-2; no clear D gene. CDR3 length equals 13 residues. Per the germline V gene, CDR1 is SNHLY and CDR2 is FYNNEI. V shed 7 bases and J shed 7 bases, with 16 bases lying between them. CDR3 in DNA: TGTGCCAGCAAAAAATCCGACATTTCTGGCTACACCTTC. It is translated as CASKKSDISGYTF.

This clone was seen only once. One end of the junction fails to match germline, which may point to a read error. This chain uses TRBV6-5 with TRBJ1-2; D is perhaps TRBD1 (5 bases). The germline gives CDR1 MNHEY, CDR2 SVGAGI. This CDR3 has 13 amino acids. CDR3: CASSYQGGLSILF. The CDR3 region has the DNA TGTGCCAGCAGTTACCAGGGTGGTCTTTCTATTCTATTC.

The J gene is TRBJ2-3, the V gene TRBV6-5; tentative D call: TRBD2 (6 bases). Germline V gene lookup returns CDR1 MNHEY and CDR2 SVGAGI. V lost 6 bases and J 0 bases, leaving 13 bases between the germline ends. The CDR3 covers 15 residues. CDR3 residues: CASRGLVRSTDTQYF. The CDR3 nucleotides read TGTGCCAGCAGGGGACTGGTGAGGAGCACAGATACGCAGTATTTT.

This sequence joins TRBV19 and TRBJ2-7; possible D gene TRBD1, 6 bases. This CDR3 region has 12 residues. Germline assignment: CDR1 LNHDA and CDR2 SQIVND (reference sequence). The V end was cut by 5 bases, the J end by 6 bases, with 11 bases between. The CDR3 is CASSWGLGEQYF. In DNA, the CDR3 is TGTGCCAGTAGTTGGGGGCTGGGCGAGCAGTACTTC.

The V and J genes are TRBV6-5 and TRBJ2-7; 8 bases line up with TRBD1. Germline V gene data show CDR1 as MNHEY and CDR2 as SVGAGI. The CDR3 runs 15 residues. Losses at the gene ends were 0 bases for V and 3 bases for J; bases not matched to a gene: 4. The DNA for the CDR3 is TGTGCCAGCAGTTACTCAACAGGGGGTGGCTACGAGCAGTACTTC. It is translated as CASSYSTGGGYEQYF.

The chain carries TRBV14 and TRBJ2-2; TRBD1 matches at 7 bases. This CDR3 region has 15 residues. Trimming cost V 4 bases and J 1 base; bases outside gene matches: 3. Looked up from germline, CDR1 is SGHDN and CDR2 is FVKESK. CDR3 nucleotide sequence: TGTGCCAGCAGCCGCTGGGACAGGAACACCGGGGAGCTGTTTTTT. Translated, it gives CASSRWDRNTGELFF.

CDR3 loop: CASSLGSSYNSPLHF. The CDR3 region has the DNA TGTGCCAGCAGCTTAGGGAGCTCCTATAATTCACCCCTCCACTTT. This chain joins TRBV7-3 and TRBJ1-6; D unresolved. V gave up 2 bases and J gave up 0 bases, with 5 bases separating them. Germline V lookup: CDR1 SGHTA, CDR2 FQGTGA. The CDR3 has 15 amino acids.

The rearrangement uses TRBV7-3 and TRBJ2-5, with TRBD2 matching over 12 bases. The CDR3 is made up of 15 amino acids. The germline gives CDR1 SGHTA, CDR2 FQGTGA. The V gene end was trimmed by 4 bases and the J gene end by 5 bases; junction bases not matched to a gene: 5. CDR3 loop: CASSSASGGGETQYF. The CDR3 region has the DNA TGTGCCAGCAGCTCCGCTAGCGGGGGGGGCGAGACCCAGTACTTC. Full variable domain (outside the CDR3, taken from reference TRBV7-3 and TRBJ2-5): GAGVSQTPSNKVTEKGKYVELRCDPISGHTALYWYRQSLGQGPEFLIYFQGTGAADDSGLPNDRFFAVRPEGSVSTLKIQRTERGDSAVYLCASSSASGGGETQYFGPGTRLLVL.

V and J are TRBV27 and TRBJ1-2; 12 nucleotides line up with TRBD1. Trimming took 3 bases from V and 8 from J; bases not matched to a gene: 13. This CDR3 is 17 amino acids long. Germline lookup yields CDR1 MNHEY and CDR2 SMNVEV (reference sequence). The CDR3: CASSFKPPGQGAWGYTF. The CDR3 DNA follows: TGTGCCAGCAGTTTCAAACCTCCGGGACAGGGGGCGTGGGGCTACACCTTC.

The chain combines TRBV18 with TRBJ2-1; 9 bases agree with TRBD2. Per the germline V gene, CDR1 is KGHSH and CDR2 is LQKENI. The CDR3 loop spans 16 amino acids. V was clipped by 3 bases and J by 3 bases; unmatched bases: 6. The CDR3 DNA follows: TGTGCCAGCTCACCCATAGCGGGGGCAAGCTACAATGAGCAGTTCTTC. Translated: CASSPIAGASYNEQFF.

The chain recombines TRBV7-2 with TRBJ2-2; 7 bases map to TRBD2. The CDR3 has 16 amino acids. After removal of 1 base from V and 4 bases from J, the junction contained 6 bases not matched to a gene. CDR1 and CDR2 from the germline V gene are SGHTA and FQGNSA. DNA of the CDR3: TGTGCCAGCAGCTTAGTATCGGGGGAGGGCACCGGGGAGCTGTTTTTT. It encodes CASSLVSGEGTGELFF.

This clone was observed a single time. The CDR3 sequence is CASKGGRSNQPQHF. CDR3 sequence (DNA): TGTGCCAGCAAGGGAGGCAGGAGCAATCAGCCCCAGCATTTT. The chain combines TRBV2 with TRBJ1-5; the D is unclear. Germline V gene lookup returns CDR1 SNHLY and CDR2 FYNNEI. The CDR3 is 14 amino acids. V gave up 7 bases and J gave up 1 base, with 11 bases separating them. Full variable domain (remainder filled in from reference TRBV2 and TRBJ1-5): EPEVTQTPSHQVTQMGQEVILRCVPISNHLYFYWYRQILGQKVEFLVSFYNNEISEKSEIFDDQFSVERPDGSNFTLKIRSTKLEDSAMYFCASKGGRSNQPQHFGDGTRLSIL.

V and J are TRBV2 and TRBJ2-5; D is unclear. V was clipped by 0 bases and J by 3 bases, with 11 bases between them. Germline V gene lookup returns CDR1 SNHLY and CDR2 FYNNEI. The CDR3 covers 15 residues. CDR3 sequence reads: CASSEALSQKETQYF. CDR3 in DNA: TGTGCCAGCAGTGAAGCGCTCTCCCAGAAAGAGACCCAGTACTTC.